Presented here are 14 T cell receptor beta chains from one specimen sequenced in a study of blood T cell repertoires in COVID-19. Repertoires were generated with immunoSEQ multiplex PCR, while TCRdb's copy carries only in-frame clones and drops some. The repertoire holds around 250,000 clones, with roughly 90% as singletons. Input material: peripheral blood. The receptors were gathered from a man between 60 and 70 years old with acute or convalescent COVID-19.

This clone came up once. The gene calls are TRBV5-8 and TRBJ1-1, with D unresolved. The germline V gene encodes CDR1 SGHTS and CDR2 YDEGEE. The CDR3 consists of 17 residues. V lost 2 bases and J 4 bases, leaving 21 bases between the germline ends. CDR3 sequence (DNA): TGTGCCAGCAGCTTACCTGGACGCCTGGAGGTGGCCACTGAAGCTTTCTTT. It is translated as CASSLPGRLEVATEAFF.

This clone was detected only a few times. The chain links TRBV28 to TRBJ1-2; no reliable D call. The CDR3 is 14 residues long. The V end was cut by 3 bases, the J end by 8 bases, with 16 bases between. Germline CDR1 MDHEN, CDR2 SYDVKM. The chain's CDR3 is CASSFTQSSGGYTF. CDR3 DNA sequence: TGTGCCAGCAGTTTCACCCAGAGCTCAGGCGGCTACACCTTC.

V is TRBV19 and J is TRBJ1-5; 7 bases match TRBD1. Looked up from germline, CDR1 is LNHDA and CDR2 is SQIVND (reference sequence). The CDR3 covers 12 residues. V was clipped by 9 bases and J by 5 bases; unmatched bases: 4. The CDR3 here is CASRDSYQPQHF. CDR3 DNA sequence: TGTGCCAGCAGGGACAGCTATCAGCCCCAGCATTTT.

The chain combines TRBV3-1 (or the pseudogene TRBV3-2) with TRBJ1-2; possibly TRBD1 for D (5 bases). Germline CDR1 LGHDT, CDR2 YNNKEL (reference sequence). This CDR3 comprises 14 residues. Trimming pared 5 bases from V and 4 bases from J, leaving 14 bases between. In DNA, the CDR3 is TGTGCCAGCAGCGGGGACTTAATCTCCTATGGCTACACCTTC. Amino acid sequence: CASSGDLISYGYTF.

The sample holds a few counts of this clone. In DNA form, the CDR3 reads TGCAGTGCTCAGGGGGTAGCTTTCTTT. Translation gives CSAQGVAFF. The chain couples TRBV20-1 to TRBJ1-1, with 7 bases matching TRBD1. The CDR3 has 9 amino acids. Germline V gene lookup returns CDR1 DFQATT and CDR2 SNEGSKA (reference sequence). Losses at the gene ends were 5 bases for V and 10 bases for J; bases not matched to a gene: 1.

This clone was seen once. The chain couples TRBV7-2 to TRBJ2-6; 7 bases match TRBD2. J gave up 1 base and V 2 bases, and 5 bases lay outside the gene matches. CDR3 length equals 17 residues. Per germline, CDR1 SGHTA and CDR2 FQGNSA. The DNA for the CDR3 is TGTGCCAGCAGCTTATTCGCGGGAGCATCTGGGGCCAACGTCCTGACTTTC. Translating gives CASSLFAGASGANVLTF.

The V call is TRBV28, the J call TRBJ2-3, with unresolved D. V lost 5 bases and J 8 bases, leaving 11 bases between the germline ends. This CDR3 region has 12 residues. CDR1 is MDHEN and CDR2 is SYDVKM in the germline V gene. The CDR3 DNA is TGTGCCAGCAGTCATCAGTATGGTACGCAGTATTTT. Its translation: CASSHQYGTQYF. Complete variable domain (other parts from reference TRBV28 and TRBJ2-3): DVKVTQSSRYLVKRTGEKVFLECVQDMDHENMFWYRQDPGLGLRLIYFSYDVKMKEKGDIPEGYSVSREKKERFSLILESASTNQTSMYLCASSHQYGTQYFGPGTRLTVL.

The V and J genes are TRBV6-5 and TRBJ1-6; D gene unclear. The V and J ends lost 7 bases and 8 bases respectively, with 18 bases between them. The V gene's germline CDR1 is MNHEY and CDR2 SVGAGI. CDR3 length equals 15 residues. Written as DNA, the CDR3 is TGTGCCAGCACCCCCGATACATACGGGTATTCACCCCTCCACTTT. This codes for CASTPDTYGYSPLHF.

This chain joins TRBV15 and TRBJ2-7; D unresolved. Germline V gives CDR1 LNHNV, CDR2 YYDKDF (reference sequence). CDR3 length equals 15 residues. Trimming cost V 1 base and J 0 bases, with 10 bases left between them. The CDR3 sequence is CATSRGAQFSYEQYF. In DNA, the CDR3 is TGTGCCACCAGCAGAGGGGCACAGTTCTCCTACGAGCAGTACTTC.

V is TRBV4-2 and J is TRBJ1-1; perhaps TRBD1 as D (5 bases). Trimming took off 3 bases at V and 1 base at J, with 9 bases between the two ends. The germline gives CDR1 LGHNA, CDR2 YNFKEQ. This CDR3 is 14 amino acids long. CDR3 in DNA: TGTGCCAGCAGCCAGGTTACAGGGAACACTGAAGCTTTCTTT. Protein sequence: CASSQVTGNTEAFF.

This chain uses TRBV3-1 (or the pseudogene TRBV3-2) with TRBJ2-3, with a possible D match to TRBD2 (5 bases). The CDR3 has 12 residues. The V and J ends lost 7 bases and 8 bases respectively, with 13 bases between them. Germline V CDR1 and CDR2: LGHDT, YNNKEL (reference sequence). CDR3 nucleotides: TGTGCCAGCACTTCAGGAGGAGGTACGCAGTATTTT. Protein product: CASTSGGGTQYF.

About this clone itself: In the same sample, other DNA sequences code for this CDR3. CDR3 in amino acids: CASSLGGQGAEQYF. The CDR3 nucleotides read TGTGCCAGCAGCTTAGGTGGGCAGGGGGCCGAGCAGTACTTC. The chain joins TRBV7-9 to TRBJ2-7; TRBD1 matches 8 bases. V shed 1 base and J 6 bases; nucleotides not matched to a gene: 5. The CDR3 is 14 residues long. Germline values: CDR1 SEHNR, CDR2 FQNEAQ (reference sequence).

The genes are TRBV7-3 and TRBJ2-1; the D gene is possibly TRBD2 (5 bases). The germline CDR1 and CDR2 sequences are SGHTA and FQGTGA. This CDR3 is built from 13 residues. With 0 bases removed from V and 8 bases from J, the gap between germline ends came to 8 bases. Written as DNA, the CDR3 is TGTGCCAGCAGCTTAACACTAGACTATGAGCAGTTCTTC. It codes for CASSLTLDYEQFF. The full variable domain, in which reference TRBV7-3 and TRBJ2-1 provide the parts outside the CDR3, is GAGVSQTPSNKVTEKGKYVELRCDPISGHTALYWYRQSLGQGPEFLIYFQGTGAADDSGLPNDRFFAVRPEGSVSTLKIQRTERGDSAVYLCASSLTLDYEQFFGPGTRLTVL.

This clone was found a few times. The rearrangement links TRBV6-6 to TRBJ2-7; D not certain. The V gene's germline CDR1 is MNHNY and CDR2 SVGAGI (reference sequence). The CDR3 contains 12 residues. The V and J ends lost 2 bases and 5 bases respectively, with 7 bases between them. The CDR3 loop reads CASSYLSNEQYF. The CDR3 nucleotides are TGTGCCAGCAGTTACCTAAGTAACGAGCAGTACTTC.